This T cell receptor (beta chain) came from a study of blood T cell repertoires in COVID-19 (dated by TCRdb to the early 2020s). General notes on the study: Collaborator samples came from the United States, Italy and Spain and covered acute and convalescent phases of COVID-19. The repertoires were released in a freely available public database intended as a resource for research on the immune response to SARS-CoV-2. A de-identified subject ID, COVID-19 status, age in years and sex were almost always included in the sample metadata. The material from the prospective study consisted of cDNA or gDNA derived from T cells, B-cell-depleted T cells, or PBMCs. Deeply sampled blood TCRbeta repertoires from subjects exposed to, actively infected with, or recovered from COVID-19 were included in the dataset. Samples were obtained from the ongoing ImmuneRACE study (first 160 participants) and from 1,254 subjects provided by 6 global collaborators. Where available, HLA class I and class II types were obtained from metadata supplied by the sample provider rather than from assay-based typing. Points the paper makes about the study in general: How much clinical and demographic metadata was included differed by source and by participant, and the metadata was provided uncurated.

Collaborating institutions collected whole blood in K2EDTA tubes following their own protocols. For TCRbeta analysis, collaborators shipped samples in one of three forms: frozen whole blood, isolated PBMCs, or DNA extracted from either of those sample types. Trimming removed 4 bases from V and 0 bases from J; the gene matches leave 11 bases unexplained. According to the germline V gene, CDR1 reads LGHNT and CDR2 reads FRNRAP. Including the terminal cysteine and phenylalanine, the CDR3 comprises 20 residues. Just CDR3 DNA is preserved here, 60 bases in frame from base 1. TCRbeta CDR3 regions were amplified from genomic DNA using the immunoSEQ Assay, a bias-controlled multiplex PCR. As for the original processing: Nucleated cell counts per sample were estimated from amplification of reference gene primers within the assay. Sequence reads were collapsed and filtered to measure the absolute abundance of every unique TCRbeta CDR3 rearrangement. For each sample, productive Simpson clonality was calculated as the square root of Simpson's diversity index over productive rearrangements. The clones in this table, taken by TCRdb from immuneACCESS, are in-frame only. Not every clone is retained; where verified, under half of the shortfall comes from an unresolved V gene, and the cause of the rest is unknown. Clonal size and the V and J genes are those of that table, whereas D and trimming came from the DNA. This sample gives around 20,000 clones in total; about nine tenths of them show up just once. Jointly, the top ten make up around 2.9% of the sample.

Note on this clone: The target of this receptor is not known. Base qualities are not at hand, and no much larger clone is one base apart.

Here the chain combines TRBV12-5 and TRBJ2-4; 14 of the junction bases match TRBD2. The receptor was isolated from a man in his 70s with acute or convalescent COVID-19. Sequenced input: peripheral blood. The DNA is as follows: TGTGCTAGTGGTTCAGAGACTAGCGGGAGGGCCTTGGTAGCCAAAAACATTCAGTACTTC. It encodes CASGSETSGRALVAKNIQYF.